This T cell receptor beta chain originates from a study of identical twins. This clonotype was counted at least ten times. Each CDR3 protein gets one entry after TCRdb re-called the 5' RACE reads with MiXCR. The sample records approximately 230,000 distinct CDR3 sequences, under 8.5% being singletons. The germline CDR1 and CDR2 sequences are SGHRS and YFSETQ. Trimming cost V 4 bases and J 6 bases, with 13 bases left between them. The CDR3 consists of 13 residues. Separately, the same data were catalogued under a study of T cells expressing NK-cell markers.

The specimen was CD8+ T cells sorted from blood. The rearrangement joins TRBV5-1 to TRBJ1-2; D is possibly TRBD1 (5 bases). The sequence derives from a woman aged 18-29 years in good health. CDR3 DNA: TGCGCCAGCAGCCAGGACATAATTGATGGCTACACCTTC. Protein product: CASSQDIIDGYTF.